These 11 T cell receptor beta chains share one sample of origin, sequenced in a study of tumor-infiltrating lymphocytes in localized non-small cell lung cancer (dated by TCRdb to the early 2020s). Libraries came from the immunoSEQ multiplex PCR assay. The table comes from immuneACCESS by way of TCRdb, which keeps in-frame sequences with V and J called. Part of the clones is missing from these tables; in studies checked, under half for an unresolved V gene and the rest for unknown reasons. The sample table holds 9,300 or so clones, of which 60% to 75% were seen once. Less than 25% of the sample is in the top ten clones. Sequencing used lung tumor tissue. These receptors all come from a human donor with non-small cell lung cancer.

The gene calls are TRBV10-3 and TRBJ1-2; 7 bases fit TRBD1. Germline CDR1 reads ENHRY; CDR2 reads SYGVKD. The trim removed 11 bases at V and 4 bases at J, leaving 10 bases unmatched. The CDR3 loop spans 13 amino acids. This CDR3 is CALSTGTFYGYTF. DNA for the CDR3: TGTGCCTTGTCGACAGGGACCTTCTATGGCTACACCTTC.

This chain links TRBV6-5 with TRBJ2-1; D is unresolved. Trimming stripped 0 bases from V and 8 bases from J, with 8 bases between. The CDR3 sequence is 13 residues long. Germline V lookup: CDR1 MNHEY, CDR2 SVGAGI. The CDR3, as DNA: TGTGCCAGCAGTTACTCGACCTATGATGAGCAGTTCTTC. It yields the protein CASSYSTYDEQFF.

The V gene is TRBV19, the J gene TRBJ1-1; D gene ambiguous. The V gene lost 7 bases and the J gene lost 3 bases, with 3 bases spanning the gap. Germline loops: CDR1 LNHDA, CDR2 SQIVND (reference sequence). The CDR3 sequence is 10 residues long. The chain's CDR3 is CASKDTEAFF. The CDR3 region has the DNA TGTGCCAGTAAGGACACTGAAGCTTTCTTT.

The gene calls are TRBV5-4 and TRBJ1-1; TRBD1 aligns across 7 bases. Germline CDR1 reads SGHNT; CDR2 reads YYREEE (reference sequence). The ends lost 4 bases at V and 3 bases at J; junction bases unmatched: 15. This CDR3 contains 17 residues. The CDR3 region has the DNA TGTGCCAGCAGCGGGAGGGGGCGGGGGCAAGCCTACACTGAAGCTTTCTTT. Protein sequence: CASSGRGRGQAYTEAFF.

This chain uses TRBV11-2 with TRBJ2-1; D remains unclear. With 1 base removed from V and 3 bases from J, the gap between germline ends came to 13 bases. The CDR3 sequence is 16 residues long. Per the germline V gene, CDR1 is SGHAT and CDR2 is FQNNGV. The CDR3 sequence: CASSLVMGFRYNEQFF. Here the CDR3 DNA reads TGTGCCAGCAGCTTAGTGATGGGCTTCCGCTACAATGAGCAGTTCTTC.

This sequence joins TRBV30 and TRBJ1-4; maybe TRBD1 (5 bases). Trimming removed 2 bases from V and 11 bases from J, with 18 bases in between. CDR3 length: 14 amino acids. The germline V gene encodes CDR1 GTSNPN and CDR2 SVGIG (reference sequence). The CDR3 sequence: CAWSPGRRNGKLFF. In DNA form, the CDR3 reads TGTGCCTGGAGTCCGGGACGGAGAAATGGGAAACTGTTTTTT.

This clone came up a few times. The chain combines TRBV6-6 with TRBJ1-5, with D possibly TRBD1 on 6 matching bases. In germline, CDR1 is MNHNY, CDR2 SVGAGI (reference sequence). This CDR3 comprises 14 residues. V was pared by 5 bases and J by 9 bases, with 17 bases between. CDR3 coding DNA: TGTGCCAGCAGTCCCCAGGGGAGCTTTTGGCCCCAGCATTTT. Translating it yields CASSPQGSFWPQHF.

The chain uses TRBV5-4 and TRBJ1-6; 7 positions agree with TRBD1. Per germline, CDR1 SGHNT and CDR2 YYREEE (reference sequence). V shed 1 base, J shed 6 bases, and the junction held 4 bases outside the gene matches. The CDR3 is 15 amino acids. CDR3 sequence (DNA): TGTGCCAGCAGCTTGAGACAGGGATTTAATTCACCCCTCCACTTT. This codes for CASSLRQGFNSPLHF.

The chain recombines TRBV2 with TRBJ1-2; TRBD1 might be the D (5 bases). The V end lost 4 bases, the J end lost 4 bases, and 13 bases lay between the germline ends. This CDR3 spans 14 amino acids. Germline CDR1 reads SNHLY; CDR2 reads FYNNEI. In DNA form, the CDR3 reads TGTGCCAGCAGTGCAGCGGACCAGGGCTATGGCTACACCTTC. It specifies CASSAADQGYGYTF.

The chain is built from TRBV5-5 and TRBJ1-6; no clear D. The V end was cut by 2 bases, the J end by 9 bases, with 15 bases between. The CDR3 loop spans 15 amino acids. Germline V gene data show CDR1 as SGHKS and CDR2 as YYEKEE (reference sequence). As DNA, the CDR3 is TGTGCCAGCAGCTTCTTTTCTGGGAGGGCTTCACCCCTCCACTTT. Translation: CASSFFSGRASPLHF.

The chain links TRBV19 to TRBJ1-2; TRBD1 aligns across 9 bases. V was pared by 3 bases and J by 4 bases, with 9 bases of the junction left unmatched. The germline V gene encodes CDR1 LNHDA and CDR2 SQIVND (reference sequence). This CDR3 is built from 16 residues. The CDR3: CASSIFGTGSLYGYTF. CDR3 nucleotides: TGTGCCAGTAGTATCTTCGGGACAGGGAGTCTCTATGGCTACACCTTC.